This passage covers 27 T cell receptor beta chains from one sample sequenced in a study of T cells after somatic rescue of genetic block. The assay was immunoSEQ multiplex PCR, and TCRdb's table has in-frame clones only and misses some. The sample contains tens of thousands of clones, 90% to 97% of which appear only once. Sequencing was done on a sample of peripheral blood mononuclear cells (PBMCs). Receptor source: a child in the first two years of life.

The chain couples TRBV27 to TRBJ2-3, with 13 bases that match TRBD2. CDR3 length: 16 amino acids. The germline V gene has CDR1 MNHEY and CDR2 SMNVEV (reference sequence). Trimming took 3 bases from V and 2 from J; bases not matched to a gene: 2. The CDR3 here is CASSFTSGRATDTQYF. CDR3 in DNA: TGTGCCAGCAGTTTTACTAGCGGGAGGGCCACAGATACGCAGTATTTT.

The J gene is TRBJ2-2, the V gene TRBV7-2; D is ambiguous. The CDR3 consists of 13 residues. The germline V gene has CDR1 SGHTA and CDR2 FQGNSA. V was clipped by 4 bases and J by 1 base, with 4 bases between them. The CDR3 DNA reads TGTGCCAGCAGCTCAGGGAACACCGGGGAGCTGTTTTTT. Protein: CASSSGNTGELFF.

The CDR3 DNA sequence: TGCAGTGCTAGAAGGGGTGATACGCAGTATTTT. Its translation is CSARRGDTQYF. The rearrangement uses TRBV20-1 and TRBJ2-3, with a tentative D call TRBD1 (5 bases). Germline V gene sequence: CDR1 DFQATT, CDR2 SNEGSKA (reference sequence). Between the trimmed V and J ends, which lost 2 bases and 6 bases, there was a span of 6 bases. This CDR3 contains 11 residues.

This clone has a single count. The rearrangement links TRBV6-5 to TRBJ2-2; 8 bases are shared with TRBD2. J gave up 9 bases and V 0 bases, and 3 bases lay outside the gene matches. The CDR3 covers 14 residues. Germline CDR1 is MNHEY and CDR2 is SVGAGI. The CDR3 nucleotides are TGTGCCAGCAGTTACTCCCGGGGGGGAAGGGAGCTGTTTTTT. This sequence encodes CASSYSRGGRELFF.

The rearrangement uses TRBV27 and TRBJ2-6, with 7 bases lining up with TRBD1. Per the germline V gene, CDR1 is MNHEY and CDR2 is SMNVEV (reference sequence). Trimming cost V 6 bases and J 0 bases; bases outside gene matches: 2. The CDR3 is 15 amino acids. The CDR3 sequence: CASRTGFSGANVLTF. CDR3 nucleotide sequence: TGTGCCAGCAGGACAGGGTTCTCTGGGGCCAACGTCCTGACTTTC.

The chain joins TRBV25-1 to TRBJ2-3, with D possibly matching TRBD2 (5 bases). V shed 3 bases and J shed 2 bases, with 12 bases lying between them. Germline loops: CDR1 MGHDK, CDR2 SYGVNS. This CDR3 region has 15 residues. CDR3 in DNA: TGTGCCAGCAGTGACCCGGAGGAGGTCACAGATACGCAGTATTTT. It yields the protein CASSDPEEVTDTQYF.

The J gene is TRBJ1-2, the V gene TRBV5-4, with TRBD1 as a possible D gene (5 bases). The CDR3 loop spans 13 amino acids. The V gene's germline CDR1 is SGHNT and CDR2 YYREEE (reference sequence). V lost 1 base, J lost 2 bases, and 6 bases lay in between. CDR3: CASSLNRNYGYTF. CDR3 nucleotides: TGTGCCAGCAGCTTGAACAGGAACTATGGCTACACCTTC. Supplemented by reference TRBV5-4 and TRBJ1-2, the full variable domain reads ETGVTQSPTHLIKTRGQQVTLRCSSQSGHNTVSWYQQALGQGPQFIFQYYREEENGRGNFPPRFSGLQFPNYSSELNVNALELDDSALYLCASSLNRNYGYTFGSGTRLTVV.

V and J are TRBV2 and TRBJ1-5, with 7 nucleotides matching TRBD1. Germline loops: CDR1 SNHLY, CDR2 FYNNEI. This CDR3 is 17 amino acids long. J was trimmed by 7 bases and V by 7 bases; bases with no gene match: 19. CDR3: CASIFPICDRVRQPQHF. The CDR3 nucleotides are TGTGCCAGCATTTTCCCGATTTGTGACAGGGTAAGGCAGCCCCAGCATTTT.

This rearrangement joins TRBV30 to TRBJ1-2; 10 bases map to TRBD1. Per the germline V gene, CDR1 is GTSNPN and CDR2 is SVGIG (reference sequence). V was pared by 5 bases and J by 7 bases, with 1 base of the junction left unmatched. The CDR3 contains 11 residues. CDR3 sequence: CAWDRGLGYTF. The CDR3 bases are TGTGCCTGGGACAGGGGGCTTGGCTACACCTTC.

V and J are TRBV2 and TRBJ2-6, with D hard to call. Deletions cut 5 bases from V and 4 bases from J, with 9 bases between. The CDR3 length is 14 residues. Germline CDR1 SNHLY, CDR2 FYNNEI. The CDR3 loop reads CASSNPPGANVLTF. The CDR3 coding sequence is TGTGCCAGCAGTAACCCTCCCGGGGCCAACGTCCTGACTTTC.

The chain links TRBV4-2 to TRBJ1-5; 8 nucleotides match TRBD1. Trimming cost V 1 base and J 0 bases; bases outside gene matches: 2. Germline V lookup: CDR1 LGHNA, CDR2 YNFKEQ. CDR3 size: 16 residues. Here the CDR3 reads CASSQGQGASNQPQHF. CDR3 coding DNA: TGTGCCAGCAGCCAAGGCCAGGGGGCTAGCAATCAGCCCCAGCATTTT.

This sequence joins TRBV6-1 and TRBJ2-7, with 7 bases identical to TRBD2. CDR3 size: 12 residues. Germline V gene sequence: CDR1 MNHNS, CDR2 SASEGT. Unmatched junction bases numbered 6, after V lost 8 bases and J lost 5 bases. The CDR3 protein is CASVQRGHEQYF. CDR3 DNA sequence: TGTGCCAGCGTCCAGCGGGGCCACGAGCAGTACTTC.

This sequence joins TRBV9 and TRBJ1-1; 7 bases match TRBD1. The V gene end was trimmed by 4 bases and the J gene end by 3 bases; junction bases not matched to a gene: 3. Germline V gene data show CDR1 as SGDLS and CDR2 as YYNGEE. This CDR3 spans 13 amino acids. The CDR3 nucleotides are TGTGCCAGCAGCCCTACAGGGGACACTGAAGCTTTCTTT. Translating it yields CASSPTGDTEAFF. Variable domain in full (rest from reference TRBV9 and TRBJ1-1): DSGVTQTPKHLITATGQRVTLRCSPRSGDLSVYWYQQSLDQGLQFLIQYYNGEERAKGNILERFSAQQFPDLHSELNLSSLELGDSALYFCASSPTGDTEAFFGQGTRLTVV.

The rearrangement links TRBV6-4 to TRBJ2-1, with 9 bases that match TRBD2. There are 15 residues in the CDR3. V dropped 3 bases and J dropped 5; count of bases not matched to a gene: 5. In germline, CDR1 is MRHNA, CDR2 SNTAGT. DNA for the CDR3: TGTGCCAGCAGTGAACAAGGACTAGCGAACAATGAGCAGTTCTTC. This gives the protein CASSEQGLANNEQFF.

The rearrangement joins TRBV6-1 to TRBJ2-7; weak D call: TRBD1 (5 bases). V lost 4 bases and J 4 bases, leaving 14 bases between the germline ends. The V gene's germline CDR1 is MNHNS and CDR2 SASEGT. The CDR3 is 14 amino acids. Here the CDR3 DNA reads TGTGCCAGCAGTGTTAGGACATGGATTTACGAGCAGTACTTC. It translates to CASSVRTWIYEQYF.

CDR3: CASSYRGQETQYF. For the CDR3, the DNA is TGTGCCAGCAGTTACAGGGGGCAAGAGACCCAGTACTTC. The gene calls are TRBV6-6 and TRBJ2-5, with D possibly matching TRBD1 (6 bases). Looked up from germline, CDR1 is MNHNY and CDR2 is SVGAGI (reference sequence). V was trimmed by 2 bases and J by 2 bases, leaving 6 bases between them. This CDR3 comprises 13 residues.

The gene calls are TRBV9 and TRBJ2-1; D remains unclear. The CDR3 is 13 residues long. Deletions cut 0 bases from V and 3 bases from J, with 4 bases between. Per the germline V gene, CDR1 is SGDLS and CDR2 is YYNGEE. As DNA, the CDR3 is TGTGCCAGCAGCGTAGCAGGCTACAATGAGCAGTTCTTC. Translating it yields CASSVAGYNEQFF. Looking up the rest from reference TRBV9 and TRBJ2-1 gives the full variable domain: DSGVTQTPKHLITATGQRVTLRCSPRSGDLSVYWYQQSLDQGLQFLIQYYNGEERAKGNILERFSAQQFPDLHSELNLSSLELGDSALYFCASSVAGYNEQFFGPGTRLTVL.

The rearrangement joins TRBV5-1 to TRBJ1-2; possibly TRBD1 for D (5 bases). There are 14 residues in the CDR3. V was shortened by 0 bases and J by 6 bases, with 12 bases between the two germline ends. The germline gives CDR1 SGHRS, CDR2 YFSETQ. The DNA of the CDR3 is TGCGCCAGCAGCTTGGTAGCAGGGAAGAATGGCTACACCTTC. It encodes CASSLVAGKNGYTF.

The chain carries TRBV7-9 and TRBJ1-2; D is uncertain. The CDR3 has 12 amino acids. CDR1 and CDR2 (germline): SEHNR, FQNEAQ (reference sequence). The V and J ends lost 1 base and 5 bases respectively, with 5 bases between them. In DNA form, the CDR3 reads TGTGCCAGCAGCTTAGACAAATATGGCTACACCTTC. This gives the protein CASSLDKYGYTF. Filled out from reference TRBV7-9 and TRBJ1-2, the complete variable domain reads DTGVSQNPRHKITKRGQNVTFRCDPISEHNRLYWYRQTLGQGPEFLTYFQNEAQLEKSRLLSDRFSAERPKGSFSTLEIQRTEQGDSAMYLCASSLDKYGYTFGSGTRLTVV.

V is TRBV5-5 and J is TRBJ1-2, with D possibly TRBD1 on 6 matching bases. Trimming took 0 bases from V and 6 from J, leaving 9 bases between them. Germline V lookup: CDR1 SGHKS, CDR2 YYEKEE (reference sequence). This CDR3 is 13 amino acids long. Written as DNA, the CDR3 is TGTGCCAGCAGCTTGGACAGGGTGGATGGCTACACCTTC. This sequence encodes CASSLDRVDGYTF.

The J gene is TRBJ2-2, the V gene TRBV6-6; D ambiguous. The V end was cut by 5 bases, the J end by 1 base, with 2 bases between. The CDR3 spans 12 residues. Germline V CDR1 and CDR2: MNHNY, SVGAGI (reference sequence). CDR3 coding DNA: TGTGCCAGCAGTCGGAACACCGGGGAGCTGTTTTTT. This translates into CASSRNTGELFF.

CDR3 bases: TGTGCTAGTGGTTTGGGGACAGTAATCCTCTCGAACACCGGGGAGCTGTTTTTT. Protein sequence: CASGLGTVILSNTGELFF. This chain links TRBV12-5 with TRBJ2-2; D is possibly TRBD1 (6 bases). This CDR3 comprises 18 residues. V was pared by 1 base and J by 0 bases, with 15 bases between. The V gene's germline CDR1 is LGHNT and CDR2 FRNRAP.

This chain connects TRBV21-1 to TRBJ1-5; TRBD1, the D gene given by the table, was not confirmed from the DNA. TRBV21-1 counts as a pseudogene. The CDR3 has 15 amino acids. The DNA of the CDR3 is TGTGCCAGCAGCAAAAAAAGACATAGCAATCAGCCCCAGCATTTT. Residues: CASSKKRHSNQPQHF.

A single count supports this clone. This chain joins TRBV4-2 and TRBJ2-5, with 8 bases aligning to TRBD1. V lost 4 bases, J lost 5 bases, and 12 bases stayed unmatched. The length of the CDR3 is 16 residues. The germline gives CDR1 LGHNA, CDR2 YNFKEQ. The CDR3 nucleotides are TGTGCCAGCAGCCTCGAGTGGGACAGGCTTCTCGAGACCCAGTACTTC. Translation gives CASSLEWDRLLETQYF.

The chain joins TRBV29-1 to TRBJ2-3; 10 nucleotides line up with TRBD1. V was clipped by 5 bases and J by 3 bases; unmatched bases: 8. The CDR3 extends over 15 amino acids. The germline CDR1 and CDR2 sequences are SQVTM and ANQGSEA. DNA for the CDR3: TGCAGCGTTACCAGGACAGGGGGAAGGACAGATACGCAGTATTTT. Its protein is CSVTRTGGRTDTQYF.

The chain is built from TRBV27 and TRBJ2-7; 9 nucleotides align to TRBD2. Germline V gives CDR1 MNHEY, CDR2 SMNVEV (reference sequence). The CDR3 sequence is 15 residues long. V lost 6 bases, J lost 3 bases, and 9 bases stayed unmatched. CDR3 amino acids: CASSSRDSGSYEQYF. CDR3 bases: TGTGCCAGCAGCTCCCGGGATAGCGGGAGCTACGAGCAGTACTTC.

This chain uses TRBV28 with TRBJ2-1; 12 bases map to TRBD2. The CDR3 extends over 15 amino acids. Germline-derived CDR1 and CDR2 are MDHEN and SYDVKM. The V segment lost 5 bases and the J segment 8 bases; nucleotides outside the gene matches: 7. DNA for the CDR3: TGTGCCAGCAGTCCGACTAGCGGGAGAGTCGATGAGCAGTTCTTC. Its protein is CASSPTSGRVDEQFF.